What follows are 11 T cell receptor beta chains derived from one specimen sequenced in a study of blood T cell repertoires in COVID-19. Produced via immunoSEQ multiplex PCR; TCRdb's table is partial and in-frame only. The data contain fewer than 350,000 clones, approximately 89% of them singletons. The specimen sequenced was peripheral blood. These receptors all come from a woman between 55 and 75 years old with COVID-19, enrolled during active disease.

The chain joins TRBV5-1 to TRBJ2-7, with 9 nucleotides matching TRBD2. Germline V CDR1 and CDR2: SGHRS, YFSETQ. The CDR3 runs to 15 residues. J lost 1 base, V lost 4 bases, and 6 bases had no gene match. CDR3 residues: CASSRPSGESYEQYF. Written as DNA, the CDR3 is TGCGCCAGCAGCCGGCCTAGCGGGGAGTCCTACGAGCAGTACTTC.

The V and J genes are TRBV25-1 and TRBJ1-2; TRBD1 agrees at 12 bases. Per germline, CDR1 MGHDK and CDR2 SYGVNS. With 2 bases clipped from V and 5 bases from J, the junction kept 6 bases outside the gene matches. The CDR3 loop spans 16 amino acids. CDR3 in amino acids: CASSEPGTGGSYGYTF. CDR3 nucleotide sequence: TGTGCCAGCAGTGAACCTGGGACAGGGGGCAGTTATGGCTACACCTTC.

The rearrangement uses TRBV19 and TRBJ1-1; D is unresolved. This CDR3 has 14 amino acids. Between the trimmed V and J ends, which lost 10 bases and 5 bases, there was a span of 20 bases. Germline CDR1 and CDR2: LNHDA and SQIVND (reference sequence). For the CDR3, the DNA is TGTGCCACCTGGCTCGGGAGCGGGCGGACTGAAGCTTTCTTT. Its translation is CATWLGSGRTEAFF. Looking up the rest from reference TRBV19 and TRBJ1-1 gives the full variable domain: DGGITQSPKYLFRKEGQNVTLSCEQNLNHDAMYWYRQDPGQGLRLIYYSQIVNDFQKGDIAEGYSVSREKKESFPLTVTSAQKNPTAFYLCATWLGSGRTEAFFGQGTRLTVV.

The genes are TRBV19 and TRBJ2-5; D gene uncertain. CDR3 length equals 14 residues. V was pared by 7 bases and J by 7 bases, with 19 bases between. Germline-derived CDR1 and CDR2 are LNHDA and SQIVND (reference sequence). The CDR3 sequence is CASKSSGSMVTQYF. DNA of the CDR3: TGTGCCAGTAAGAGCTCCGGGTCGATGGTGACCCAGTACTTC.

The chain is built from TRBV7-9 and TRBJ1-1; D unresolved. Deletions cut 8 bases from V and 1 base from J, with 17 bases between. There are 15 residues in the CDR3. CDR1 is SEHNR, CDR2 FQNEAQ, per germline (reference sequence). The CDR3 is CASPPSAGTNTEAFF. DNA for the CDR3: TGTGCCAGCCCCCCCTCGGCAGGAACGAACACTGAAGCTTTCTTT.

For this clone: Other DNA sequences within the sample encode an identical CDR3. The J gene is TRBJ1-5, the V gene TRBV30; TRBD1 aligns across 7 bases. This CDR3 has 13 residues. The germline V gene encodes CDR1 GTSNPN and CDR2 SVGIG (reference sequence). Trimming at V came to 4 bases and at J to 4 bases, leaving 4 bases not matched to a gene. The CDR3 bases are TGTGCCTGGACTCAACAGGGGAATCAGCCCCAGCATTTT. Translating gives CAWTQQGNQPQHF. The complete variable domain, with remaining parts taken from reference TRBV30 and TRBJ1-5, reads SQTIHQWPATLVQPVGSPLSLECTVEGTSNPNLYWYRQAAGRGLQLLFYSVGIGQISSEVPQNLSASRPQDRQFILSSKKLLLSDSGFYLCAWTQQGNQPQHFGDGTRLSIL.

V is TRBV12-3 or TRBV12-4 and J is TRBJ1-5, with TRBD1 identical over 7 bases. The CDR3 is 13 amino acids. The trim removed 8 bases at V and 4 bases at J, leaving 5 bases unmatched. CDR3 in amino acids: CASQGDGNQPQHF. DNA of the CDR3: TGTGCCAGCCAGGGGGACGGGAATCAGCCCCAGCATTTT.

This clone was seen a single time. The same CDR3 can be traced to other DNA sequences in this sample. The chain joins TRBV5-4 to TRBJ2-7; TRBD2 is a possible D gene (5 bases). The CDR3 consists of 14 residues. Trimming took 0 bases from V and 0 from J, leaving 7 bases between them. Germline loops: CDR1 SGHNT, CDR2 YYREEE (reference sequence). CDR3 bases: TGTGCCAGCAGCTTGGGAGGGCTCTCCTACGAGCAGTACTTC. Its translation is CASSLGGLSYEQYF. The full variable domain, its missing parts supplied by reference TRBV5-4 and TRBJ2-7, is ETGVTQSPTHLIKTRGQQVTLRCSSQSGHNTVSWYQQALGQGPQFIFQYYREEENGRGNFPPRFSGLQFPNYSSELNVNALELDDSALYLCASSLGGLSYEQYFGPGTRLTVT.

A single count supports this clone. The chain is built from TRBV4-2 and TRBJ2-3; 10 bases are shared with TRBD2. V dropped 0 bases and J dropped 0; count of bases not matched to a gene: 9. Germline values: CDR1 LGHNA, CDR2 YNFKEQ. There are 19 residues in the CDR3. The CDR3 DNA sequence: TGTGCCAGCAGCCAAGATGACAGCGGGGGGGTACGTAGCACAGATACGCAGTATTTT. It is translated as CASSQDDSGGVRSTDTQYF.

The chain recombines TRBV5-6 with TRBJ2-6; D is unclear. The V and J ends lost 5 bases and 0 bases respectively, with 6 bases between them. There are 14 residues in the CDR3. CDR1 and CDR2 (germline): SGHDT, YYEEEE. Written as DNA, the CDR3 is TGTGCCAGCAGGACTCACTCTGGGGCCAACGTCCTGACTTTC. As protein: CASRTHSGANVLTF.

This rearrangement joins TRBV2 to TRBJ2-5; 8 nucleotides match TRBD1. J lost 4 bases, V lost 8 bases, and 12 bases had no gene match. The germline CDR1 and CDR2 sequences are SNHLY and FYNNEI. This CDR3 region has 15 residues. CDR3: CASRPAGGMVETQYF. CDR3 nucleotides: TGTGCCAGCCGACCCGCAGGGGGCATGGTAGAGACCCAGTACTTC.